This T cell receptor beta chain was documented in a study of blood T cell repertoires in COVID-19. The protocol was immunoSEQ multiplex PCR, while the TCRdb copy is restricted to in-frame clones and leaves out a portion. This table has more than 250,000 clones, more than 85% appearing once. CDR1 and CDR2 (germline): KGHDR, SFDVKD. The CDR3 covers 14 residues. Trimming took 5 bases from V and 7 from J; bases not matched to a gene: 7. The specimen sequenced was PBMCs or T cells enriched from blood (not recorded which). The receptor was isolated from a woman between 25 and 40 years old who had recovered from COVID-19. The chain couples TRBV24-1 to TRBJ1-5; 7 nucleotides match TRBD1. CDR3 in amino acids: CATSAEGGGQPQHF. The CDR3 coding sequence is TGTGCCACCAGTGCTGAAGGGGGCGGACAGCCCCAGCATTTT.